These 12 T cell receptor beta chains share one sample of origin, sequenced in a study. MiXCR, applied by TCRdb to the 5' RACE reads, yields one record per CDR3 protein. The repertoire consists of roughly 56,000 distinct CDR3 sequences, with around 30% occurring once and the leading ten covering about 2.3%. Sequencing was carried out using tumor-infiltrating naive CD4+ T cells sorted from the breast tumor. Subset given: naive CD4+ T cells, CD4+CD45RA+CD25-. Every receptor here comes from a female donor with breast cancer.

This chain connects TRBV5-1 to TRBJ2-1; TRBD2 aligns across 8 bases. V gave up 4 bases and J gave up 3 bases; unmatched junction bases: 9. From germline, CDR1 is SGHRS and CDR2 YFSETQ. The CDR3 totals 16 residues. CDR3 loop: CASSLLPGTSYNEQFF. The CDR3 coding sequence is TGCGCCAGCAGCCTCCTCCCCGGGACTAGCTACAATGAGCAGTTCTTC.

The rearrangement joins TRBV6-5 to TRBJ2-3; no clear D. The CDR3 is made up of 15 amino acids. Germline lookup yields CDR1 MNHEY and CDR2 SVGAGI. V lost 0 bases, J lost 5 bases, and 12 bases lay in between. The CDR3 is CASSYSPNVGDTQYF. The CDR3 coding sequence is TGTGCCAGCAGTTACTCGCCTAACGTGGGAGATACGCAGTATTTT.

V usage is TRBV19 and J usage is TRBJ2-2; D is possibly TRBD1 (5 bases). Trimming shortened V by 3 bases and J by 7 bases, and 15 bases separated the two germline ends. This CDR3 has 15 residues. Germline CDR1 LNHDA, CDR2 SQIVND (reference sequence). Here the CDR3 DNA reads TGTGCCAGTAGTATGGAAATAGCTAGGGGCGGGGAGCTGTTTTTT. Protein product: CASSMEIARGGELFF.

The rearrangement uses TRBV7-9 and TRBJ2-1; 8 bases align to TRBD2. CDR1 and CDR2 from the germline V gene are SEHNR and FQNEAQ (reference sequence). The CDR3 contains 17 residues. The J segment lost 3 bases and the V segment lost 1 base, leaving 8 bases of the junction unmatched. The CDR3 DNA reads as TGTGCCAGCAGCTTAGGGCTGAGCAGCGGGAGCTACAATGAGCAGTTCTTC. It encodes CASSLGLSSGSYNEQFF.

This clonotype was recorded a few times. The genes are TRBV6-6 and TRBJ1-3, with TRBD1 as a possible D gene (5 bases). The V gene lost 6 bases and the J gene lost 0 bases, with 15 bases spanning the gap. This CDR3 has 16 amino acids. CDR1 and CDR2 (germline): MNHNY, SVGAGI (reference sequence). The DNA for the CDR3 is TGTGCCAGCAGAGATAAGGGGTTATTCTCTGGAAACACCATATATTTT. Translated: CASRDKGLFSGNTIYF.

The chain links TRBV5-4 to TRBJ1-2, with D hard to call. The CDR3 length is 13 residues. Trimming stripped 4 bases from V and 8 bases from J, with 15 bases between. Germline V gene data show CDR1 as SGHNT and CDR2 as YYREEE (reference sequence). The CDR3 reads CASSLEASRGYTF. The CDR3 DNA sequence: TGTGCCAGCAGCCTGGAGGCTTCGCGGGGCTACACCTTC.

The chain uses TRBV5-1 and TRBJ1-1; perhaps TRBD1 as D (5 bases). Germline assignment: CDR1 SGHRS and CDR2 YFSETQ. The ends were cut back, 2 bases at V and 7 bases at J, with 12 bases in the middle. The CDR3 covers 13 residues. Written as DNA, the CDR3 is TGCGCCAGCAGCTTTCAGGGCGAGGGTGAAGCTTTCTTT. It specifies CASSFQGEGEAFF.

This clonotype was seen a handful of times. CDR3 DNA: TGCAGTGCTCACCCCCTGCGGGGGTCAGTAAACGAGCAGTACTTC. Its protein is CSAHPLRGSVNEQYF. This sequence joins TRBV20-1 and TRBJ2-7, with 7 nucleotides matching TRBD2. The CDR3 covers 15 residues. Per the germline V gene, CDR1 is DFQATT and CDR2 is SNEGSKA (reference sequence). V dropped 5 bases and J dropped 5; count of bases not matched to a gene: 15.

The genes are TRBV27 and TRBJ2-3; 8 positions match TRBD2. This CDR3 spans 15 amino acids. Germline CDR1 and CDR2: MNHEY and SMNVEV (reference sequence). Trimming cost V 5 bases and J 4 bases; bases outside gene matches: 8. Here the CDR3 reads CASSPNSGNADTQYF. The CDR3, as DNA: TGTGCCAGCAGTCCTAATAGCGGGAATGCAGATACGCAGTATTTT.

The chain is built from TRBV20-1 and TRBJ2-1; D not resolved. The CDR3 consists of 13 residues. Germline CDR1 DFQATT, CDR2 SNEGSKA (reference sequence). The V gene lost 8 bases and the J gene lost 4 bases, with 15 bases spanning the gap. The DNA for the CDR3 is TGCAGTCCGGAATCGGACCAATACAATGAGCAGTTCTTC. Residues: CSPESDQYNEQFF.

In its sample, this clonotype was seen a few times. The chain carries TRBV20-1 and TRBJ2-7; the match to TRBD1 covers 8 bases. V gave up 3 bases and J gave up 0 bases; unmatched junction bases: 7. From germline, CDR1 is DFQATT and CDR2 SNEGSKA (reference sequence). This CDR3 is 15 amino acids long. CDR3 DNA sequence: TGCAGTGCTAGGGAAGACAGGGGCTTCTCCTACGAGCAGTACTTC. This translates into CSAREDRGFSYEQYF.

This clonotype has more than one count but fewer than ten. In DNA, the CDR3 is TGTGCCAGCGACGTCGGGACAGGGGTTTGGGGCTACACCTTC. This translates into CASDVGTGVWGYTF. The J gene is TRBJ1-2, the V gene TRBV5-6; 10 nucleotides line up with TRBD1. The trim removed 7 bases at V and 8 bases at J, leaving 11 bases unmatched. This CDR3 is 14 amino acids long. CDR1 and CDR2 from the germline V gene are SGHDT and YYEEEE. Full variable domain (rest looked up from reference TRBV5-6 and TRBJ1-2): DAGVTQSPTHLIKTRGQQVTLRCSPKSGHDTVSWYQQALGQGPQFIFQYYEEEERQRGNFPDRFSGHQFPNYSSELNVNALLLGDSALYLCASDVGTGVWGYTFGSGTRLTVV.